One TCR beta chain is described in this entry. The data are from a study of glioma-infiltrating T cells. Amplification of TCR alpha and beta CDR3 regions from RNA used iRepertoire nested multiplex PCR. In TCRdb, the multiplex PCR reads were re-called with MiXCR into one record per CDR3 protein. The table has roughly 100,000 distinct CDR3 sequences, about 30% seen once. V shed 9 bases and J 8 bases; nucleotides not matched to a gene: 11. The length of the CDR3 is 14 residues. Looked up from germline, CDR1 is SNHLY and CDR2 is FYNNEI. This TCR came from a human donor with low-grade glioma or glioblastoma, undergoing nonglioma brain surgery, or in good health (not recorded which). This chain uses TRBV2 with TRBJ2-1; TRBD2 aligns across 9 bases. Sequenced sample: glioma tissue, nonneoplastic brain tissue, or PBMCs (not recorded which). The chain's CDR3 is CASKPSGVFDEQFF. In nucleotides, the CDR3 is TGTGCCAGTAAACCTAGCGGGGTATTCGATGAGCAGTTCTTC.